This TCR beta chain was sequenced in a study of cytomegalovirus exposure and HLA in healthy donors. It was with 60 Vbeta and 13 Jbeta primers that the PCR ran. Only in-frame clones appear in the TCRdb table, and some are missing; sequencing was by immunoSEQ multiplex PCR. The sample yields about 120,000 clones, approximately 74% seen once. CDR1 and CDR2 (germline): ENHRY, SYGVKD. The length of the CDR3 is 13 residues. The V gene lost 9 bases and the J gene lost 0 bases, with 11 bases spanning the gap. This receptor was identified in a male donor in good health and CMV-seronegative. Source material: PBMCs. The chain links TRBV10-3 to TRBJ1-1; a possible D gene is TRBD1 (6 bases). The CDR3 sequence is CAIQGSLNTEAFF. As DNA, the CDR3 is TGTGCCATTCAGGGGTCTTTGAACACTGAAGCTTTCTTT.